The present T cell receptor (beta chain) was sequenced within a study of PD-L1 blockade in urothelial cancer. Study as a whole: Median T cell yield from blood was over 120,000.

This CDR3 contains 14 residues. Germline V gene sequence: CDR1 SNHLY, CDR2 FYNNEI. V dropped 5 bases and J dropped 4; count of bases not matched to a gene: 7. The time point was: pretreatment peripheral blood. Synthetic TCR analog templates were spiked into all PCRs individually. TCRdb's table, derived via immunoSEQ multiplex PCR, lists solely in-frame clones and lacks some. The data show fewer than 75,000 clones, 75% to 90% seen once. Whole-study results and caveats: Improved survival was predicted by pretreatment blood TCR clonality below the median.

This clone has only one observation. The antigen remains unidentified. The chain combines TRBV2 with TRBJ2-7; TRBD2 matches at 8 bases. The clonotype was recovered from a man between 65 and 85 years old with urothelial cancer. The material was PBMCs, obtained around atezolizumab (anti-PD-L1) treatment. The CDR3 sequence: CASSKSGSEYEQYF. In DNA form, the CDR3 reads TGTGCCAGCAGTAAAAGCGGGAGTGAGTACGAGCAGTACTTC.